This TCR beta chain was captured by sequencing in a study of early T cells in non-severe SARS-CoV-2 infection. At the level of the study: Bulk RNA taken from unsorted whole blood was sequenced, leaving chains unpaired.

Points from the study as a whole: Private and CD4 specificities were missed by VDJdb matching, which favored anti-spike CD8 responses.

This CDR3 contains 15 residues. Trimming at V came to 6 bases and at J to 7 bases, leaving 11 bases not matched to a gene. CDR1 and CDR2 from the germline V gene are GTSNPN and SVGIG (reference sequence). This clonotype has just a few counts. Its antigen is undetermined. TCRdb processed the 5' RACE reads anew with MiXCR; each CDR3 protein has one entry. The sample records roughly 120,000 distinct CDR3 sequences, under 15% being singletons. Sequenced: whole blood. This TCR was sampled from an adult who was a healthcare worker with PCR-confirmed SARS-CoV-2 infection or an uninfected control (not recorded which). V is TRBV30 and J is TRBJ1-6, with 8 nucleotides matching TRBD1. The CDR3 sequence is CACTPWDRKNSPLHF. The CDR3 region has the DNA TGTGCCTGTACGCCGTGGGACAGGAAAAATTCACCCCTCCACTTT.